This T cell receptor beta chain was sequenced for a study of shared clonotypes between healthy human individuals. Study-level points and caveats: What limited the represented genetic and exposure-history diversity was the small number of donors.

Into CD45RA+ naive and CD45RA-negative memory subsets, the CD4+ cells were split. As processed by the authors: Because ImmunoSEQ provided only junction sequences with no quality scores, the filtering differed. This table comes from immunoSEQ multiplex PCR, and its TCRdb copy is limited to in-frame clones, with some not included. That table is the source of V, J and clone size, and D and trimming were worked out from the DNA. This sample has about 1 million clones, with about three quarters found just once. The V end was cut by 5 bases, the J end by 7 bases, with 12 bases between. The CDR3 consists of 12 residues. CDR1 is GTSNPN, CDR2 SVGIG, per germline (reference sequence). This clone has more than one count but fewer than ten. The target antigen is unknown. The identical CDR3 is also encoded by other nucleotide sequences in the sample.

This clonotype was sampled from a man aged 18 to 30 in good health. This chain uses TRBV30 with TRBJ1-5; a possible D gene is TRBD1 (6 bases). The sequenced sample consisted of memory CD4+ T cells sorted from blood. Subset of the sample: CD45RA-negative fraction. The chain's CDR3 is CAWGGGSQPQHF. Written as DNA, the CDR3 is TGTGCCTGGGGAGGGGGATCCCAGCCCCAGCATTTT.